The 26 T cell receptor beta chains listed next were all sequenced from one sample in a study of T-cell memory formation after mild COVID-19. TCRdb re-derived calls from the 5' RACE reads in MiXCR, one entry per CDR3 protein. The data contain tens of thousands of distinct CDR3 sequences, about 14% of them singletons. Sequencing used PBMCs or a T cell subset sorted from them (not recorded which). The receptors derive from a man between 18 and 35 years old who had mild COVID-19 (a few samples of this study predate the infection). Cell type and time point are not known.

This clonotype was detected ten times or more. The V and J genes are TRBV6-6 and TRBJ1-2; D uncertain. CDR1 and CDR2 (germline): MNHNY, SVGAGI (reference sequence). Trimming took off 4 bases at V and 6 bases at J, with 9 bases between the two ends. CDR3 length: 12 amino acids. CDR3 nucleotides: TGTGCCAGCAGTTTTGGCGCTGATGGCTACACCTTC. Residues: CASSFGADGYTF.

This clonotype was seen more than once but under ten times. This sequence joins TRBV2 and TRBJ1-1, with TRBD1 as a possible D gene (5 bases). CDR1 SNHLY and CDR2 FYNNEI come from the germline V gene. With 3 bases removed from V and 9 bases from J, the gap between germline ends came to 11 bases. The CDR3 loop spans 12 amino acids. The CDR3 DNA follows: TGTGCCAGCAGTGAGGGTCCAGGGCAAGCTTTCTTT. Its protein is CASSEGPGQAFF.

This clonotype showed up many times. V and J are TRBV12-3 or TRBV12-4 and TRBJ2-7; TRBD2 matches 7 bases. This CDR3 is built from 14 residues. The V gene end was trimmed by 6 bases and the J gene end by 0 bases; junction bases not matched to a gene: 5. CDR3 residues: CASSGGLGSYEQYF. CDR3 bases: TGTGCCAGCAGCGGGGGGTTGGGCTCCTACGAGCAGTACTTC.

This clonotype has only a few counts. The chain is built from TRBV5-1 and TRBJ2-2, with D perhaps assigned TRBD1 or TRBD2 (5 bases each). Germline CDR1 is SGHRS and CDR2 is YFSETQ. There are 15 residues in the CDR3. Trimming pared 2 bases from V and 3 bases from J, leaving 11 bases between. This CDR3 reads CASSLVPGHTGELFF. The CDR3 DNA reads TGCGCCAGCAGCTTAGTACCGGGACACACCGGGGAGCTGTTTTTT. Complete variable domain (other parts from reference TRBV5-1 and TRBJ2-2): KAGVTQTPRYLIKTRGQQVTLSCSPISGHRSVSWYQQTPGQGLQFLFEYFSETQRNKGNFPGRFSGRQFSNSRSEMNVSTLELGDSALYLCASSLVPGHTGELFFGEGSRLTVL.

This clonotype was found a few times. This chain joins TRBV15 and TRBJ1-4; 9 nucleotides match TRBD1. CDR3 length: 17 residues. The J segment lost 7 bases and the V segment lost 0 bases, leaving 9 bases of the junction unmatched. Germline V CDR1 and CDR2: LNHNV, YYDKDF (reference sequence). The CDR3: CATSRDDPVTGGEKLFF. The CDR3 region has the DNA TGTGCCACCAGCAGAGATGACCCCGTGACAGGGGGTGAAAAACTGTTTTTT.

This clonotype was observed a handful of times. The chain employs TRBV30 and TRBJ2-2; TRBD1 matches at 7 bases. Per germline, CDR1 GTSNPN and CDR2 SVGIG (reference sequence). The CDR3 has 12 amino acids. The ends lost 6 bases at V and 4 bases at J; junction bases unmatched: 2. Here the CDR3 reads CACTGVTGELFF. The CDR3 nucleotides are TGTGCCTGTACAGGGGTCACCGGGGAGCTGTTTTTT.

This chain links TRBV4-1 with TRBJ2-2, with D possibly called TRBD1 or TRBD2 (6 bases each). The CDR3 covers 16 residues. CDR1 and CDR2 from the germline V gene are MGHRA and YSYEKL. V shed 5 bases and J shed 5 bases, with 18 bases lying between them. The CDR3 spells CASSGGQGSRTGELFF. CDR3 bases: TGCGCCAGCAGCGGGGGGCAGGGTTCGAGGACCGGGGAGCTGTTTTTT.

The chain couples TRBV7-8 to TRBJ1-1, with 9 bases matching TRBD1. J was trimmed by 5 bases and V by 5 bases; bases with no gene match: 15. The CDR3 spans 17 residues. The V gene's germline CDR1 is SGHVS and CDR2 FQNEAQ. CDR3 in DNA: TGTGCCAGCAGCAAGCGGACAGGGGTCGCGATAGGAACTGAAGCTTTCTTT. Translating it yields CASSKRTGVAIGTEAFF.

The chain employs TRBV5-5 and TRBJ2-1, with D perhaps matching TRBD1 (5 bases). Germline V lookup: CDR1 SGHKS, CDR2 YYEKEE (reference sequence). The length of the CDR3 is 15 residues. Trimming removed 3 bases from V and 8 bases from J, with 18 bases in between. CDR3 residues: CASSSGRTYFDEQFF. The CDR3 DNA reads TGTGCCAGCAGCTCGGGCCGGACATATTTCGATGAGCAGTTCTTC.

In its sample, this clonotype was seen a few times. This sequence joins TRBV5-5 and TRBJ1-1, with a possible D match to TRBD1 (6 bases). The V gene lost 0 bases and the J gene lost 4 bases, with 7 bases spanning the gap. Looked up from germline, CDR1 is SGHKS and CDR2 is YYEKEE (reference sequence). The CDR3 runs 13 residues. The CDR3 reads CASSLGQATEAFF. CDR3 bases: TGTGCCAGCAGCTTGGGACAGGCCACTGAAGCTTTCTTT.

The chain joins TRBV6-6 to TRBJ2-1, with D tentatively TRBD1 (6 bases). CDR1 and CDR2 from the germline V gene are MNHNY and SVGAGI (reference sequence). The CDR3 consists of 12 residues. V shed 6 bases and J shed 8 bases, with 11 bases lying between them. The CDR3 sequence: CASRLQGDEQFF. The CDR3 coding sequence is TGTGCCAGCAGATTACAGGGAGATGAGCAGTTCTTC.

CDR3 region: CASRTGTGGSEQYF. The CDR3 DNA is TGTGCCAGCAGGACCGGGACAGGAGGGTCCGAGCAGTACTTC. The V and J genes are TRBV12-3 or TRBV12-4 and TRBJ2-7; TRBD1 agrees at 8 bases. The CDR3 runs to 14 residues. V was pared by 6 bases and J by 6 bases, with 10 bases of the junction left unmatched.

This clonotype was observed a handful of times. The chain employs TRBV7-8 and TRBJ2-1; the D is unclear. The CDR3 consists of 13 residues. Germline V lookup: CDR1 SGHVS, CDR2 FQNEAQ. V lost 0 bases and J 10 bases, leaving 10 bases between the germline ends. The CDR3 DNA follows: TGTGCCAGCAGCTTAGCGCCGGCGATGGAGCAGTTCTTC. Translating it yields CASSLAPAMEQFF.

J is TRBJ2-1 and V is TRBV6-5, with D possibly being TRBD1 (6 bases). The CDR3 runs to 14 residues. Between the trimmed V and J ends, which lost 0 bases and 10 bases, there was a span of 13 bases. Germline V gene sequence: CDR1 MNHEY, CDR2 SVGAGI. This CDR3 reads CASSYSVTGGEQFF. The DNA for the CDR3 is TGTGCCAGCAGTTACTCTGTGACAGGCGGGGAGCAGTTCTTC.

This clonotype was detected only a few times. The V gene is TRBV4-3, the J gene TRBJ1-1; tentatively, D is TRBD1 (5 bases). The germline V gene has CDR1 LGHNA and CDR2 YSLEER. V lost 1 base to trimming and J lost 7 bases, with 16 bases between them. This CDR3 region has 15 residues. The CDR3 nucleotides read TGCGCCAGCAGCCAAGGGTACGGGACGGCCGGTGAAGCTTTCTTT. Translating gives CASSQGYGTAGEAFF.

This sequence joins TRBV11-2 and TRBJ2-7; D remains ambiguous. The CDR3 sequence is 12 residues long. V dropped 3 bases and J dropped 3 bases, with 6 bases sitting between them. Germline V lookup: CDR1 SGHAT, CDR2 FQNNGV. CDR3: CASSLGLYEQYF. In DNA, the CDR3 is TGTGCCAGCAGCTTGGGTCTCTACGAGCAGTACTTC.

This rearrangement joins TRBV7-7 to TRBJ1-3; unclear D gene. Germline V gene sequence: CDR1 SSHAT, CDR2 FNYEAQ (reference sequence). The CDR3 has 15 residues. Trimming took 5 bases from V and 2 from J, leaving 13 bases between them. The CDR3 bases are TGTGCCAGCAGCGATTTCCCAGGAGCTGGAAACACCATATATTTT. Amino acid sequence: CASSDFPGAGNTIYF. The variable domain in full, with the rest retrieved from reference TRBV7-7 and TRBJ1-3, is GAGVSQSPRYKVTKRGQDVTLRCDPISSHATLYWYQQALGQGPEFLTYFNYEAQPDKSGLPSDRFSAERPEGSISTLTIQRTEQRDSAMYRCASSDFPGAGNTIYFGEGSWLTVV.

Only a few counts were recorded for this clonotype. The chain recombines TRBV6-1 with TRBJ2-3; D not certain. Germline V gene lookup returns CDR1 MNHNS and CDR2 SASEGT. The CDR3 runs 16 residues. The V gene lost 2 bases and the J gene lost 2 bases, with 14 bases spanning the gap. CDR3 amino acids: CASSEQPPSPTDTQYF. The DNA for the CDR3 is TGTGCCAGCAGTGAACAACCCCCTTCGCCCACAGATACGCAGTATTTT.

The gene calls are TRBV6-5 and TRBJ1-6, with 8 nucleotides matching TRBD1. Germline V lookup: CDR1 MNHEY, CDR2 SVGAGI. The CDR3 runs 16 residues. The V gene end was trimmed by 0 bases and the J gene end by 6 bases; junction bases not matched to a gene: 4. The CDR3 bases are TGTGCCAGCAGTTACTCGAACAGGGGGGCTAATTCACCCCTCCACTTT. Translating gives CASSYSNRGANSPLHF.

This clonotype was observed many times. The chain links TRBV11-1 to TRBJ2-7; 9 nucleotides agree with TRBD1. Germline lookup yields CDR1 SGHAT and CDR2 FQDESV (reference sequence). The CDR3 has 15 residues. With 4 bases clipped from V and 9 bases from J, the junction kept 13 bases outside the gene matches. CDR3 bases: TGTGCCAGCAGCTCCTCCATGGGACAGGGTCTTGGGCAGTACTTC. Translated: CASSSSMGQGLGQYF.

This clonotype was recorded at least ten times. V and J are TRBV6-2 or TRBV6-3 and TRBJ2-3, with 8 bases fitting TRBD2. The CDR3 has 12 residues. Trimming took 4 bases from V and 10 from J; bases not matched to a gene: 4. In germline, CDR1 is MNHEY, CDR2 SVGEGT. DNA for the CDR3: TGTGCCAGCAGTTCCAGCGGGGGCCCGCAGTATTTT. The encoded protein is CASSSSGGPQYF.

The chain joins TRBV6-5 to TRBJ1-5; 8 bases agree with TRBD1. J gave up 6 bases and V 3 bases, and 4 bases lay outside the gene matches. The CDR3 has 14 amino acids. Per germline, CDR1 MNHEY and CDR2 SVGAGI. In DNA, the CDR3 is TGTGCCAGCAGTTATGGACAGGGCAGTCAGCCCCAGCATTTT. This translates into CASSYGQGSQPQHF.

This clonotype was counted a single time. The V and J genes are TRBV6-5 and TRBJ2-7; the match to TRBD2 covers 9 bases. The germline V gene has CDR1 MNHEY and CDR2 SVGAGI. This CDR3 is 15 amino acids long. Germline trimming cut 0 bases from V and 6 bases from J; bases unmatched to any gene: 6. The CDR3 bases are TGTGCCAGCAGTTACTCGGCTAGCGGGGAGCGCGAGCAGTACGTC. Its translation: CASSYSASGEREQYV.

The genes are TRBV20-1 and TRBJ1-1; D might be TRBD1 (5 bases). CDR1 is DFQATT, CDR2 SNEGSKA, per germline (reference sequence). The CDR3 runs 12 residues. V was shortened by 5 bases and J by 4 bases, with 11 bases between the two germline ends. CDR3 nucleotides: TGCAGTGCTTCGGGAGGGGTCACTGAAGCTTTCTTT. This encodes CSASGGVTEAFF.

A few counts support this clonotype. V is TRBV2 and J is TRBJ2-4; D call uncertain. CDR3 length: 12 amino acids. Germline CDR1 is SNHLY and CDR2 is FYNNEI. V was cut by 2 bases and J by 10 bases, with 9 bases left in between. The CDR3 is CASSEIHRIQYF. CDR3 coding DNA: TGTGCCAGCAGTGAAATCCATCGGATTCAGTACTTC. Supplemented by reference TRBV2 and TRBJ2-4, the full variable domain reads EPEVTQTPSHQVTQMGQEVILRCVPISNHLYFYWYRQILGQKVEFLVSFYNNEISEKSEIFDDQFSVERPDGSNFTLKIRSTKLEDSAMYFCASSEIHRIQYFGAGTRLSVL.

The rearrangement links TRBV19 to TRBJ1-5, with a possible D match to TRBD1 (6 bases). This CDR3 has 16 amino acids. CDR1 and CDR2 from the germline V gene are LNHDA and SQIVND (reference sequence). V was shortened by 6 bases and J by 4 bases, with 19 bases between the two germline ends. CDR3 in amino acids: CASSRGAGAPNQPQHF. Here the CDR3 DNA reads TGTGCCAGTAGCAGAGGGGCAGGGGCACCTAATCAGCCCCAGCATTTT.